This T cell receptor beta chain was captured in a study of cytomegalovirus exposure and HLA in healthy donors. Use of 60 Vbeta and 13 Jbeta primers characterized the PCR. The repertoire was sequenced with immunoSEQ multiplex PCR; TCRdb's copy has only in-frame clones and lacks some. In the table there are fewer than 200,000 clones, about 85% of which are singletons. The specimen was PBMCs. The sequence came from a man between 18 and 29 years old in good health and CMV-seropositive.

CDR3 sequence: CAPQVEKLFF. In nucleotides, the CDR3 is TGTGCCCCCCAGGTTGAAAAACTGTTTTTT. The chain has TRBV30 and TRBJ1-4; no clear D. V was pared by 8 bases and J by 7 bases, with 8 bases between. CDR3 length: 10 amino acids. Germline V lookup: CDR1 GTSNPN, CDR2 SVGIG (reference sequence).